The source of this T cell receptor beta chain is a study of blood T cell repertoires in COVID-19. As for the study in general: Samples representing acute and convalescent COVID-19 were sourced from the United States, Italy and Spain. T cells, B-cell-depleted T cells, or PBMCs supplied cDNA or gDNA.

As processed by the authors: Nucleated cell counts were estimated from reference gene primer amplification. This table comes from immunoSEQ multiplex PCR, and its TCRdb copy is limited to in-frame clones, with some not included. That table is the source of V, J and clone size, and D and trimming were worked out from the DNA. The table includes roughly 76,000 clones, over 85% detected once. This receptor was obtained from a man between 50 and 59 years old with acute or convalescent COVID-19. The sequenced material came from peripheral blood.

The chain's CDR3 is CATSRETGGRSPLHF. DNA of the CDR3: TGTGCCACCAGCAGAGAGACAGGGGGGAGATCACCCCTCCACTTT. The chain uses TRBV15 and TRBJ1-6; 9 nucleotides align to TRBD1. This CDR3 has 15 residues. V lost 0 bases, J lost 10 bases, and 4 bases stayed unmatched. Looked up from germline, CDR1 is LNHNV and CDR2 is YYDKDF (reference sequence).